These 14 T cell receptor beta chains were sequenced from one sample in a study of T cells after yellow fever vaccination. One entry per CDR3 protein results from TCRdb running MiXCR on the 5' RACE reads. Of tens of thousands of distinct CDR3 sequences in the sample, about 10% are singletons; the top ten hold roughly an eighth. The sequencing here drew on PBMCs, either bulk or a sorted T-cell subset (CD4+, CD8+, memory, or dextramer-sorted; not recorded which), taken less than 16 days after the first yellow fever vaccination. The receptors derive from a man aged 18 to 29 who received the YFV17D yellow fever vaccine.

This clonotype was picked up many times. The chain's CDR3 is CASSQEGLATDTQYF. In nucleotides, the CDR3 is TGTGCCAGCAGCCAAGAGGGACTAGCGACAGATACGCAGTATTTT. The rearrangement uses TRBV4-2 and TRBJ2-3, with TRBD2 matching 10 bases. Trimming cost V 0 bases and J 3 bases; bases outside gene matches: 0. CDR3 length: 15 amino acids. Looked up from germline, CDR1 is LGHNA and CDR2 is YNFKEQ.

This clonotype came up many times. This rearrangement joins TRBV12-3 or TRBV12-4 to TRBJ2-7; D ambiguous. Trimming removed 5 bases at V and 0 bases at J, with 8 bases between. This CDR3 region has 13 residues. CDR3 sequence reads: CASSRRYSYEQYF. The CDR3 nucleotides read TGTGCCAGCAGTCGCCGGTACTCCTACGAGCAGTACTTC.

In this sample, this clonotype turned up many times. This chain connects TRBV20-1 to TRBJ1-5; no clear D gene. In germline, CDR1 is DFQATT, CDR2 SNEGSKA (reference sequence). The CDR3 has 16 residues. V shed 4 bases and J shed 2 bases, with 18 bases lying between them. DNA for the CDR3: TGCAGTGCTATAAACGTCGGACGATCGGGCAATCAGCCCCAGCATTTT. Translation: CSAINVGRSGNQPQHF.

There are many counts of this clonotype. The rearrangement uses TRBV29-1 and TRBJ2-5; 7 nucleotides line up with TRBD2. This CDR3 spans 13 amino acids. With V trimmed by 7 bases and J by 2 bases, 7 bases remained unmatched. The germline V gene encodes CDR1 SQVTM and CDR2 ANQGSEA. The CDR3 DNA is TGCAGCGCCACGTCCGGGGGGCAAGAGACCCAGTACTTC. This gives the protein CSATSGGQETQYF.

This clonotype was counted at least ten times. V is TRBV5-1 and J is TRBJ2-6, with TRBD1 matching 9 bases. The CDR3 totals 16 residues. V lost 4 bases to trimming and J lost 1 base; unmatched junction nucleotides: 3. Germline V gene lookup returns CDR1 SGHRS and CDR2 YFSETQ. The CDR3 protein is CASSAGTGSGANVLTF. The CDR3 DNA reads TGCGCCAGCAGCGCCGGGACAGGGTCTGGGGCCAACGTCCTGACTTTC.

This clonotype appeared many times. The chain has TRBV3-1 and TRBJ2-1; D might be TRBD1 (7 bases). From germline, CDR1 is LGHDT and CDR2 YNNKEL (reference sequence). With 3 bases removed from V and 4 bases from J, the gap between germline ends came to 13 bases. This CDR3 region has 15 residues. CDR3 coding DNA: TGTGCCAGCAGCCAGGGGACAGCGGGTTACAATGAGCAGTTCTTC. Encoded protein: CASSQGTAGYNEQFF.

This clonotype has ten or more counts. This chain uses TRBV7-2 with TRBJ2-5; perhaps TRBD1 as D (5 bases). Trimming removed 5 bases at V and 4 bases at J, with 8 bases between. Germline loops: CDR1 SGHTA, CDR2 FQGNSA. The CDR3 is 12 residues long. CDR3 DNA sequence: TGTGCCAGCAGCCTCGACAGAGAGACCCAGTACTTC. Residues: CASSLDRETQYF.

A note on this clonotype: This may be a read error: a much more frequent sequence differs by one nucleotide. The chain combines TRBV7-3 with TRBJ2-3, with TRBD1 matching 9 bases. The V and J ends lost 7 bases and 4 bases, in that order; junction bases with no gene match: 6. Germline V gene lookup returns CDR1 SGHTA and CDR2 FQGTGA. This CDR3 spans 14 amino acids. CDR3 sequence (DNA): TGTGCCAGCACCCCCGGGACAGGGCCAGATACGCAGTATTTT. Amino acid sequence: CASTPGTGPDTQYF. The variable domain in full, completed from reference TRBV7-3 and TRBJ2-3, reads GAGVSQTPSNKVTEKGKYVELRCDPISGHTALYWYRQSLGQGPEFLIYFQGTGAADDSGLPNDRFFAVRPEGSVSTLKIQRTERGDSAVYLCASTPGTGPDTQYFGPGTRLTVL.

This clonotype was counted at least ten times. The chain employs TRBV6-5 and TRBJ1-6; possibly TRBD1 for D (5 bases). CDR3 length: 15 residues. The germline V gene has CDR1 MNHEY and CDR2 SVGAGI. Trimming removed 4 bases at V and 8 bases at J, with 15 bases between. The CDR3 reads CASSSFRERHSPLHF. CDR3 DNA: TGTGCCAGCAGTTCCTTCAGGGAACGGCATTCACCCCTCCACTTT.

This clonotype occurred many times. The junction and the germline gene differ at one end; a read error may be behind it. Written as DNA, the CDR3 is TGTGCTAGCAGCTCCACGCGGGCAGATACGCAGTATTTT. It codes for CASSSTRADTQYF. The chain couples TRBV7-7 to TRBJ2-3; possibly TRBD2 for D (5 bases). The germline gives CDR1 SSHAT, CDR2 FNYEAQ (reference sequence). CDR3 length: 13 residues.

This clonotype was seen ten or more times. The rearrangement uses TRBV7-6 and TRBJ1-1; no reliable D call. Deletions cut 2 bases from V and 7 bases from J, with 11 bases between. From germline, CDR1 is SGHVS and CDR2 FNYEAQ. The CDR3 covers 13 residues. CDR3 sequence: CASSLSTPYEAFF. Written as DNA, the CDR3 is TGTGCCAGCAGCTTATCGACACCATATGAAGCTTTCTTT. Drawing the rest from reference TRBV7-6 and TRBJ1-1, the complete variable domain is GAGVSQSPRYKVTKRGQDVALRCDPISGHVSLYWYRQALGQGPEFLTYFNYEAQQDKSGLPNDRFSAERPEGSISTLTIQRTEQRDSAMYRCASSLSTPYEAFFGQGTRLTVV.

The table lists this clonotype with many counts. The chain has TRBV12-3 or TRBV12-4 and TRBJ1-2; TRBD1 matches at 8 bases. After removal of 2 bases from V and 7 bases from J, the junction contained 3 bases not matched to a gene. This CDR3 has 13 residues. CDR3 sequence: CASSLQGAGGYTF. CDR3 DNA: TGTGCCAGCAGTTTACAGGGGGCTGGTGGCTACACCTTC.

This clonotype has ten or more counts. V usage is TRBV7-8 and J usage is TRBJ2-3; TRBD2 aligns across 10 bases. The CDR3 contains 15 residues. Losses at the gene ends were 5 bases for V and 0 bases for J; bases not matched to a gene: 2. Germline-derived CDR1 and CDR2 are SGHVS and FQNEAQ. CDR3: CASSPLAGSTDTQYF. The CDR3 bases are TGTGCCAGCAGCCCACTAGCGGGGAGCACAGATACGCAGTATTTT. The full variable domain, in which reference TRBV7-8 and TRBJ2-3 provide the parts outside the CDR3, is GAGVSQSPRYKVAKRGQDVALRCDPISGHVSLFWYQQALGQGPEFLTYFQNEAQLDKSGLPSDRFFAERPEGSVSTLKIQRTQQEDSAVYLCASSPLAGSTDTQYFGPGTRLTVL.

This clonotype has a count of ten or more. The gene calls are TRBV9 and TRBJ2-1, with D perhaps assigned TRBD1 or TRBD2 (5 bases each). V lost 0 bases and J lost 2, with 12 bases in between. CDR1 SGDLS and CDR2 YYNGEE come from the germline V gene. The CDR3 extends over 16 amino acids. This CDR3 is CASSVALGTTYNEQFF. The CDR3 DNA follows: TGTGCCAGCAGCGTAGCCCTCGGGACCACCTACAATGAGCAGTTCTTC.